Sequencing of this T cell receptor beta chain was carried out in a study of cytomegalovirus exposure and HLA in healthy donors. This clone has only one observation. Its antigen remains unidentified. Study-level results: For TCR beta chains, V- and J-gene trimming was later linked to a missense DCLRE1C variant. A later analysis found that most CMV-associated TCR beta chains appeared HLA-restricted. CMV serostatus stood as the only immune exposure information on hand. It emerged from a later analysis that several of the most significant clusters appeared to be linked to common viral pathogens.

The primer mix had 60 Vbeta and 13 Jbeta primers. Sequencing was performed with immunoSEQ multiplex PCR; in TCRdb, only in-frame clones are kept and a portion is missing. This table has about 210,000 clones, roughly 86% appearing once. Per germline, CDR1 MDHEN and CDR2 SYDVKM. V trimming: 8 bases; J trimming: 3 bases; junction bases outside the gene matches: 12. The CDR3 is 15 amino acids. The chain is built from TRBV28 and TRBJ1-1; 7 bases are shared with TRBD1. This sequence originates from a man in his forties or fifties in good health and CMV-seropositive. Sequenced material: PBMCs. The CDR3 coding sequence is TGTGCCAGCGCCACGACAGGGTGGGGGGACACTGAAGCTTTCTTT. It translates to CASATTGWGDTEAFF. Complete variable domain (other parts from reference TRBV28 and TRBJ1-1): DVKVTQSSRYLVKRTGEKVFLECVQDMDHENMFWYRQDPGLGLRLIYFSYDVKMKEKGDIPEGYSVSREKKERFSLILESASTNQTSMYLCASATTGWGDTEAFFGQGTRLTVV.